Following are 8 T cell receptor beta chains from one sample sequenced in a study of blood T cells in healthy people across ages (dated by TCRdb to 2015 to 2017). The library was built by means of 5' RACE. The sequencer listed for this sample is Illumina HiSeq 2500. The second PCR ran for about 6 to 12 cycles and used a J-beta primer mix along with a sample-barcoded 5' primer. TCRdb ran its own pipeline on the public reads, namely fastp trimming at Q25 and MiXCR clone calling, and kept in-frame beta chains. Duplicate CDR3 protein sequences are folded into a single record with the most common DNA and genes. For this sample there are 650,000 to 900,000 distinct CDR3 sequences; around two thirds appear just once. The ten largest clones represent about 27% of the sample. The sample was blood. The receptors were sampled from a man aged 30-40 years in good health.

This clonotype was seen more than once but under ten times. The gene calls are TRBV4-2 and TRBJ2-4, with D tentatively TRBD2 (6 bases). The end of the DNA is better explained by TRBJ2-7, so the J call may be wrong. Germline lookup yields CDR1 LGHNA and CDR2 YNFKEQ. The CDR3 has 17 amino acids. The CDR3 DNA reads TGTGCCAGCAGCCAAGATTGGGCCCCTGGAGGGTCCTACGAGCAGTACTTC. This translates into CASSQDWAPGGSYEQYF.

This clonotype came up a few times. The chain combines TRBV24-1 with TRBJ2-6; no definite D call. Trimming removed 1 base from V and 3 bases from J, with 6 bases in between. Germline V CDR1 and CDR2: KGHDR, SFDVKD. CDR3 length: 15 residues. CDR3 DNA: TGTGCCACCAGTGATTTTGCCGGTGGGGCCAACGTCCTGACTTTC. It translates to CATSDFAGGANVLTF.

This rearrangement joins TRBV7-2 to TRBJ2-7; 8 bases match TRBD1. V lost 9 bases and J lost 12; bases outside the gene matches: 10. The CDR3 is 11 amino acids. Germline V gene sequence: CDR1 SGHTA, CDR2 FQGNSA. The CDR3 DNA reads TGTGCCAGTAGCCCAGGGACAGGTCGGTACTTC. It yields the protein CASSPGTGRYF.

V and J are TRBV29-1 and TRBJ2-3, with D possibly matching TRBD1 (5 bases). With 4 bases removed from V and 0 bases from J, the gap between germline ends came to 11 bases. This CDR3 has 14 amino acids. CDR1 SQVTM and CDR2 ANQGSEA come from the germline V gene. The CDR3 coding sequence is TGCAGCGTTGGGGGCTATGCTAGCACAGATACGCAGTATTTT. Amino acids: CSVGGYASTDTQYF.

This clonotype was recorded at least ten times. The chain recombines TRBV7-3 with TRBJ2-3; a possible D gene is TRBD2 (7 bases). Trimming took 3 bases from V and 2 from J, leaving 9 bases between them. Germline V gives CDR1 SGHTA, CDR2 FQGTGA. This CDR3 spans 14 amino acids. CDR3 in DNA: TGTGCCAGCAGCTTGGGGGGGGCCACAGATACGCAGTATTTT. Encoded protein: CASSLGGATDTQYF.

J is TRBJ2-4 and V is TRBV7-2, with 12 bases identical to TRBD2. Trimming took 4 bases from V and 3 from J; bases not matched to a gene: 4. In germline, CDR1 is SGHTA, CDR2 FQGNSA. The length of the CDR3 is 16 residues. DNA of the CDR3: TGTGCCAGCAGCTCCTCTAGCGGGGGGGGCAAAAACATTCAGTACTTC. It is translated as CASSSSSGGGKNIQYF.

The chain links TRBV4-3 to TRBJ1-2; 8 bases agree with TRBD1. V was pared by 1 base and J by 4 bases, with 8 bases of the junction left unmatched. This CDR3 has 16 amino acids. CDR1 LGHNA and CDR2 YSLEER come from the germline V gene. CDR3 in DNA: TGCGCCAGCAGCCAAGGAGACACAGGGGGGTTCTATGGCTACACCTTC. This encodes CASSQGDTGGFYGYTF.

The chain joins TRBV12-3 or TRBV12-4 to TRBJ1-5; maybe TRBD1 (5 bases). CDR3 length: 15 residues. Trimming took off 5 bases at V and 0 bases at J, with 11 bases between the two ends. CDR3 nucleotides: TGTGCCAGCAGTGCCCGGGACGGTAGCAATCAGCCCCAGCATTTT. Protein sequence: CASSARDGSNQPQHF.